This TCR beta chain was recovered during a study of cytomegalovirus exposure and HLA in healthy donors. Those who donated were healthy bone marrow donors. The PCR used 60 Vbeta and 13 Jbeta primers. Only in-frame clones appear in the TCRdb table, and some are missing; sequencing was by immunoSEQ multiplex PCR. The data show about 120,000 clones, with approximately 74% seen just once and under 5% held by the top ten. Germline V gene sequence: CDR1 LNHDA, CDR2 SQIVND (reference sequence). V was cut by 5 bases and J by 3 bases, with 10 bases left in between. This CDR3 comprises 14 residues. The rearrangement links TRBV19 to TRBJ1-4; D might be TRBD1 (6 bases). Material: PBMCs. This receptor was taken from a man aged 35 to 55 in good health and CMV-seropositive. CDR3 DNA: TGTGCCAGTAGTCCGACAGGACCTAATGAAAAACTGTTTTTT. Residues: CASSPTGPNEKLFF.